Presented here are 7 T cell receptor beta chains from one specimen sequenced in a study of CD8+CD57+ T cells in acquired aplastic anemia. Sequenced patients had shown CD8+CD57+ cell expansion by flow cytometry. According to the study, genomic DNA was the template for TCR beta VDJ and CDR3 profiling. Each CDR3 protein gets one entry after TCRdb re-called the reads with MiXCR. Of about 200,000 distinct CDR3 sequences in the sample, approximately 65% were seen once. Sequencing input: sorted CD4+, CD8+, or CD8+CD57+ T cells (not recorded which) from PBMCs. These receptors were collected from a human donor with aplastic anemia.

The genes are TRBV9 and TRBJ2-7, with D perhaps being TRBD1 or TRBD2 (5 bases each). V lost 3 bases and J lost 6, with 19 bases in between. CDR3 length: 15 residues. Germline V gene sequence: CDR1 SGDLS, CDR2 YYNGEE. CDR3 sequence: CASSGGDVTAGEQYF. The CDR3 DNA reads as TGTGCCAGCAGCGGAGGGGATGTTACGGCAGGCGAGCAGTACTTC.

A few counts support this clonotype. A clone one base away is much larger, so this may be a read error. The CDR3 nucleotides are TGTGCCAGCAGTTTTGGGGGAATGTGTGAAAAACTGTTTTTT. This sequence encodes CASSFGGMCEKLFF. This chain connects TRBV12-3 or TRBV12-4 to TRBJ1-4; tentative D call: TRBD1 (5 bases). Trimming removed 3 bases from V and 7 bases from J, with 12 bases in between. The CDR3 runs 14 residues.

This chain uses TRBV15 with TRBJ1-1; D gene unclear. The V and J ends lost 3 bases and 4 bases respectively, with 12 bases between them. The germline V gene has CDR1 LNHNV and CDR2 YYDKDF (reference sequence). The CDR3 extends over 14 amino acids. CDR3 sequence: CATSSLKGPTEAFF. The CDR3 bases are TGTGCCACCAGCAGCTTAAAGGGCCCCACTGAAGCTTTCTTT.

The chain recombines TRBV19 with TRBJ2-1; unclear D gene. The germline V and J ends were trimmed by 3 bases and 9 bases, with 12 bases remaining between them. This CDR3 region has 13 residues. Germline V CDR1 and CDR2: LNHDA, SQIVND (reference sequence). DNA for the CDR3: TGTGCCAGTAGTATTACCGGACCCACTGAGCAGTTCTTC. As protein: CASSITGPTEQFF.

This clonotype was seen repeatedly, ten times or more. This chain uses TRBV12-3 or TRBV12-4 with TRBJ2-3, with D perhaps TRBD2 (6 bases). The CDR3 length is 12 residues. V dropped 8 bases and J dropped 2 bases, with 8 bases sitting between them. The CDR3 sequence: CASRDFTDTQYF. The CDR3 bases are TGTGCCAGCCGGGACTTCACAGATACGCAGTATTTT.

For this clonotype: An end of the junction differs from the germline gene, which may be a read error. V and J are TRBV2 and TRBJ2-6; a possible D gene is TRBD2 (6 bases). CDR1 SNHLY and CDR2 FYNNEI come from the germline V gene. CDR3 length equals 15 residues. CDR3 coding DNA: TGCGCCAGCAGTCCGGAGGGCTCTGGGGCCAACGTCCTGACTTTC. Its protein product is CASSPEGSGANVLTF.

A remark on this clonotype: This likely comes from a read error, as the CDR3 has no conserved phenylalanine or tryptophan at its end. The rearrangement links TRBV14 to TRBJ2-7; 9 positions agree with TRBD2. The trim removed 4 bases at V and 6 bases at J, leaving 10 bases unmatched. The germline CDR1 and CDR2 sequences are SGHDN and FVKESK. The CDR3 has 15 residues. The CDR3 loop is CASSPLAGDVVEQYI. As DNA, the CDR3 is TGTGCCAGCAGCCCTTTAGCGGGAGACGTCGTCGAGCAGTACATC.